This T cell receptor beta chain came from a study of blood T cell repertoires in COVID-19. Study-level information: PBMCs, B-cell-depleted T cells, or T cells provided the cDNA or gDNA that made up the material.

V lost 1 base and J 6 bases, leaving 9 bases between the germline ends. Germline lookup yields CDR1 SGHDN and CDR2 FVKESK. This CDR3 has 14 amino acids. How the authors handled the data: Amplification from reference gene primers served as the basis for estimated nucleated cell counts. The repertoire was sequenced with immunoSEQ multiplex PCR; TCRdb's copy has only in-frame clones and lacks some. That table furnishes V, J and clone size, whereas the DNA furnished D and trimming. The sample includes under 75,000 clones, about 90% of them seen just once. Specimen: peripheral blood. The receptor comes from a man in his sixties with active COVID-19. This chain connects TRBV14 to TRBJ1-4, with a tentative D call TRBD1 (5 bases). The CDR3 nucleotides read TGTGCCAGCAGCCAAGGACCAGGGTATGAAAAACTGTTTTTT. Residues: CASSQGPGYEKLFF.